The 32 T cell receptor beta chains below all came from one sample that was sequenced in a study of cytomegalovirus exposure and HLA in healthy donors. Amplification used 60 Vbeta primers and 13 Jbeta primers. Clones were read by immunoSEQ multiplex PCR, and TCRdb kept only the in-frame ones, dropping some. The profile shows around 180,000 clones, about four fifths of them singletons. The source material was PBMCs. The receptors derive from a man in his late teens or twenties in good health and CMV-seronegative.

This chain joins TRBV6-1 and TRBJ2-5, with D possibly TRBD1 on 6 matching bases. Germline-derived CDR1 and CDR2 are MNHNS and SASEGT. V was cut by 1 base and J by 3 bases, with 9 bases left in between. The CDR3 has 14 amino acids. The CDR3 region is CASSEVGTKETQYF. DNA of the CDR3: TGTGCCAGCAGTGAAGTTGGGACAAAAGAGACCCAGTACTTC.

The chain is built from TRBV27 and TRBJ2-3; the match to TRBD2 covers 9 bases. The germline V gene encodes CDR1 MNHEY and CDR2 SMNVEV (reference sequence). The J segment lost 3 bases and the V segment lost 6 bases, leaving 7 bases of the junction unmatched. This CDR3 is built from 15 residues. DNA for the CDR3: TGTGCCAGCAGCCCAAGCGGGAGGCCGACAGATACGCAGTATTTT. It yields the protein CASSPSGRPTDTQYF.

This clone has just one count. The rearrangement joins TRBV5-1 to TRBJ2-5; a weak D match, TRBD1 (6 bases). The V gene's germline CDR1 is SGHRS and CDR2 YFSETQ. Trimming took off 4 bases at V and 11 bases at J, with 21 bases between the two ends. The CDR3 runs 14 residues. DNA for the CDR3: TGCGCCAGCAGCATGGCAGAAACCTCAGGGGAGCAGTACTTC. Translated: CASSMAETSGEQYF.

V gene TRBV30 combines with J gene TRBJ1-4; D gene ambiguous. The CDR3 is made up of 15 amino acids. Germline V CDR1 and CDR2: GTSNPN, SVGIG (reference sequence). V dropped 4 bases and J dropped 0 bases, with 12 bases sitting between them. The CDR3 is CAWTKTPATNEKLFF. The CDR3 DNA reads as TGTGCCTGGACCAAAACCCCAGCAACTAATGAAAAACTGTTTTTT. Using reference TRBV30 and TRBJ1-4 for the parts outside the CDR3, the full variable domain is SQTIHQWPATLVQPVGSPLSLECTVEGTSNPNLYWYRQAAGRGLQLLFYSVGIGQISSEVPQNLSASRPQDRQFILSSKKLLLSDSGFYLCAWTKTPATNEKLFFGSGTQLSVL.

The chain is built from TRBV7-9 and TRBJ1-2, with no clear D. This CDR3 is built from 12 residues. The germline CDR1 and CDR2 sequences are SEHNR and FQNEAQ (reference sequence). The V and J ends lost 3 bases and 7 bases respectively, with 9 bases between them. The CDR3: CASSLRFFGYTF. The DNA of the CDR3 is TGTGCCAGCAGCTTGAGGTTTTTTGGCTACACCTTC. Full variable domain (remainder filled in from reference TRBV7-9 and TRBJ1-2): DTGVSQNPRHKITKRGQNVTFRCDPISEHNRLYWYRQTLGQGPEFLTYFQNEAQLEKSRLLSDRFSAERPKGSFSTLEIQRTEQGDSAMYLCASSLRFFGYTFGSGTRLTVV.

The rearrangement uses TRBV6-5 and TRBJ2-2, with 10 bases fitting TRBD1. Trimming cost V 7 bases and J 7 bases; bases outside gene matches: 9. This CDR3 contains 15 residues. In germline, CDR1 is MNHEY, CDR2 SVGAGI. This CDR3 reads CASKMTGGVFGELFF. The CDR3 coding sequence is TGTGCCAGCAAAATGACAGGGGGCGTTTTCGGGGAGCTGTTTTTT.

This rearrangement joins TRBV29-1 to TRBJ2-3; 9 bases are a match to TRBD2. This CDR3 has 15 residues. Germline V CDR1 and CDR2: SQVTM, ANQGSEA. The V gene end was trimmed by 6 bases and the J gene end by 0 bases; junction bases not matched to a gene: 7. Here the CDR3 reads CSVEGLADSTDTQYF. CDR3 nucleotides: TGCAGCGTCGAGGGACTAGCAGATAGCACAGATACGCAGTATTTT.

V and J are TRBV10-1 and TRBJ1-1; TRBD1 is a possible D gene (5 bases). Trimming stripped 3 bases from V and 0 bases from J, with 5 bases between. The CDR3 is 13 residues long. Germline CDR1 is WNHNN and CDR2 is SYGVQD (reference sequence). The CDR3 DNA reads TGCGCCAGCAGTGAACAGGTGAACACTGAAGCTTTCTTT. It specifies CASSEQVNTEAFF.

The chain has TRBV9 and TRBJ1-1, with 7 bases aligning to TRBD1. The trim removed 1 base at V and 0 bases at J, leaving 3 bases unmatched. CDR1 is SGDLS and CDR2 is YYNGEE in the germline V gene. CDR3 size: 15 residues. CDR3: CASSVQTGMNTEAFF. In nucleotides, the CDR3 is TGTGCCAGCAGCGTACAGACAGGGATGAACACTGAAGCTTTCTTT.

V gene TRBV10-3 combines with J gene TRBJ2-7; a weak D match, TRBD1 (6 bases). Trimming left V 2 bases short and J 2 bases short, with 7 bases between. Germline V CDR1 and CDR2: ENHRY, SYGVKD. CDR3 length: 13 residues. CDR3 sequence: CAISEGTTYEQYF. The CDR3 bases are TGTGCCATCAGTGAGGGGACAACCTACGAGCAGTACTTC.

The chain couples TRBV6-5 to TRBJ2-7, with TRBD2 identical over 8 bases. The germline V gene has CDR1 MNHEY and CDR2 SVGAGI. This CDR3 has 15 residues. The V and J ends lost 6 bases and 4 bases, in that order; junction bases with no gene match: 11. The CDR3 coding sequence is TGTGCCAGCAGCACTTTAGCGGGGAGGACATACGAGCAGTACTTC. Translating it yields CASSTLAGRTYEQYF.

J is TRBJ2-7 and V is TRBV29-1; 7 bases align to TRBD1. Germline CDR1 and CDR2: SQVTM and ANQGSEA. The junction had 3 bases not matched to a gene; V was cut back by 1 base and J by 6 bases. CDR3 size: 12 residues. This CDR3 is CSVEGQGSEQYF. The CDR3 DNA reads as TGCAGCGTTGAAGGACAGGGCTCCGAGCAGTACTTC.

Here the CDR3 DNA reads TGTGCCAGCAGCTTGACAGGGTGGATCCAAGAGACCCAGTACTTC. This codes for CASSLTGWIQETQYF. The rearrangement uses TRBV5-6 and TRBJ2-5; tentatively, D is TRBD1 (6 bases). The CDR3 totals 15 residues. Trimming took 1 base from V and 1 from J, leaving 11 bases between them. CDR1 is SGHDT, CDR2 YYEEEE, per germline.

The chain links TRBV4-2 to TRBJ2-6, with a tentative D call TRBD2 (6 bases). V shed 4 bases and J shed 13 bases, with 17 bases lying between them. The CDR3 extends over 14 amino acids. Germline V gives CDR1 LGHNA, CDR2 YNFKEQ. CDR3 residues: CASSPPGEEGVLTF. The CDR3 nucleotides are TGTGCCAGCAGCCCGCCGGGGGAGGAAGGAGTCCTGACTTTC.

The chain's CDR3 is CASTKYEKKVEYGYTF. In nucleotides, the CDR3 is TGTGCCAGTACCAAATATGAAAAAAAAGTTGAGTATGGCTACACCTTC. The chain has TRBV19 and TRBJ1-2; D call uncertain. Per germline, CDR1 LNHDA and CDR2 SQIVND (reference sequence). V was shortened by 7 bases and J by 5 bases, with 23 bases between the two germline ends. This CDR3 comprises 16 residues.

The rearrangement joins TRBV5-1 to TRBJ2-1; a possible D gene is TRBD1 (5 bases). V was trimmed by 0 bases and J by 7 bases, leaving 8 bases between them. The CDR3 contains 13 residues. Germline loops: CDR1 SGHRS, CDR2 YFSETQ. The CDR3 spells CASSLGPGNEQFF. In DNA form, the CDR3 reads TGCGCCAGCAGCTTGGGCCCAGGGAATGAGCAGTTCTTC.

With respect to this clone: This sample includes further DNA sequences coding for the same CDR3. The V and J genes are TRBV27 and TRBJ2-7; possible D gene TRBD1, 5 bases. This CDR3 contains 14 residues. Deletions cut 3 bases from V and 2 bases from J, with 11 bases between. Germline CDR1 is MNHEY and CDR2 is SMNVEV (reference sequence). As DNA, the CDR3 is TGTGCCAGCAGTTTCGGGCAGGGCCCCTACGAGCAGTACTTC. It codes for CASSFGQGPYEQYF.

The chain is built from TRBV19 and TRBJ1-5; D unclear. The germline V and J ends were trimmed by 5 bases and 4 bases, with 9 bases remaining between them. The CDR3 sequence is 13 residues long. Germline V gene sequence: CDR1 LNHDA, CDR2 SQIVND (reference sequence). The CDR3 DNA reads TGTGCCAGTAGTTCCACTAAAAATCAGCCCCAGCATTTT. It encodes CASSSTKNQPQHF.

The chain couples TRBV5-5 to TRBJ2-7; D uncertain. Germline CDR1 reads SGHKS; CDR2 reads YYEKEE (reference sequence). V lost 2 bases to trimming and J lost 5 bases, with 5 bases between them. This CDR3 has 11 amino acids. The CDR3 protein is CASSLAHEQYF. The CDR3 DNA reads as TGTGCCAGCAGCTTAGCCCACGAGCAGTACTTC.

The genes are TRBV2 and TRBJ1-1; 8 bases fit TRBD1. J lost 8 bases, V lost 7 bases, and 6 bases had no gene match. Germline lookup yields CDR1 SNHLY and CDR2 FYNNEI. The CDR3 covers 12 residues. The CDR3 reads CASIRAGGEAFF. In DNA, the CDR3 is TGTGCCAGCATTCGGGCAGGGGGCGAAGCTTTCTTT.

This clone has only one observation. J is TRBJ2-7 and V is TRBV27; TRBD1 matches at 7 bases. V was pared by 6 bases and J by 1 base, with 3 bases of the junction left unmatched. Germline assignment: CDR1 MNHEY and CDR2 SMNVEV (reference sequence). The CDR3 length is 13 residues. The CDR3: CASSIQGSYEQYF. The CDR3 DNA follows: TGTGCCAGCAGCATACAGGGGTCCTACGAGCAGTACTTC.

The chain joins TRBV27 to TRBJ2-3; D perhaps matches TRBD1 (5 bases). CDR1 and CDR2 (germline): MNHEY, SMNVEV (reference sequence). Trimming cost V 6 bases and J 3 bases, with 16 bases left between them. The CDR3 runs to 15 residues. CDR3 sequence reads: CASSQVRRGTDTQYF. DNA for the CDR3: TGTGCCAGCAGCCAAGTACGTAGGGGAACAGATACGCAGTATTTT.

V usage is TRBV5-8 and J usage is TRBJ2-1; D is possibly TRBD2 (6 bases). Trimming pared 0 bases from V and 0 bases from J, leaving 13 bases between. From germline, CDR1 is SGHTS and CDR2 YDEGEE. CDR3 length equals 17 residues. CDR3 amino acids: CASSLGWRGGSYNEQFF. The DNA of the CDR3 is TGTGCCAGCAGCTTGGGCTGGCGGGGAGGCTCCTACAATGAGCAGTTCTTC.

This clone has a single count. The V and J genes are TRBV6-1 and TRBJ1-1; D perhaps matches TRBD1 (5 bases). CDR1 MNHNS and CDR2 SASEGT come from the germline V gene. The V gene lost 8 bases and the J gene lost 2 bases, with 15 bases spanning the gap. The CDR3 is 14 residues long. CDR3 region: CASVVVGANTEAFF. CDR3 nucleotide sequence: TGTGCCAGCGTGGTTGTAGGGGCTAACACTGAAGCTTTCTTT.

The table lists this clone with a few counts. The chain uses TRBV4-1 and TRBJ1-4; D may be TRBD1 (5 bases). The germline CDR1 and CDR2 sequences are MGHRA and YSYEKL. V was cut by 4 bases and J by 3 bases, with 15 bases left in between. The CDR3 contains 16 residues. Written as DNA, the CDR3 is TGCGCCAGCAGCCTCCTATCGGGGGGTCCTAATGAAAAACTGTTTTTT. It is translated as CASSLLSGGPNEKLFF.

The chain has TRBV28 and TRBJ1-1; tentative D call: TRBD1 (6 bases). Looked up from germline, CDR1 is MDHEN and CDR2 is SYDVKM. Trimming pared 7 bases from V and 0 bases from J, leaving 33 bases between. The CDR3 loop spans 21 amino acids. CDR3 protein: CASNPLTPPPGQKIMNTEAFF. As DNA, the CDR3 is TGTGCCAGCAACCCCCTTACTCCGCCACCAGGACAGAAAATTATGAACACTGAAGCTTTCTTT.

The rearrangement uses TRBV7-9 and TRBJ1-6; 7 bases line up with TRBD1. Per the germline V gene, CDR1 is SEHNR and CDR2 is FQNEAQ (reference sequence). V shed 5 bases and J 0 bases; nucleotides not matched to a gene: 7. This CDR3 contains 17 residues. CDR3 in DNA: TGTGCCAGCAGCGCGCCACAGGGGAGCTCCTATAATTCACCCCTCCACTTT. It is translated as CASSAPQGSSYNSPLHF.

The chain recombines TRBV5-1 with TRBJ1-1; D is perhaps TRBD1 (5 bases). Germline values: CDR1 SGHRS, CDR2 YFSETQ. V was shortened by 4 bases and J by 3 bases, with 16 bases between the two germline ends. The CDR3 spans 15 residues. DNA of the CDR3: TGCGCCAGCAGCCCACCCCCGGGGGACCACACTGAAGCTTTCTTT. This translates into CASSPPPGDHTEAFF.

The chain links TRBV6-1 to TRBJ1-5; 7 positions agree with TRBD1. The CDR3 runs 16 residues. V shed 3 bases, J shed 7 bases, and the junction held 12 bases outside the gene matches. The germline V gene has CDR1 MNHNS and CDR2 SASEGT. This CDR3 reads CASSERQGFQDQPQHF. The CDR3 nucleotides read TGTGCCAGCAGTGAGAGACAGGGATTTCAGGACCAGCCCCAGCATTTT.

The rearrangement links TRBV2 to TRBJ2-2; unclear D gene. Germline V CDR1 and CDR2: SNHLY, FYNNEI. The CDR3 runs 16 residues. With 4 bases removed from V and 1 base from J, the gap between germline ends came to 13 bases. The DNA of the CDR3 is TGTGCCAGCAGTGTGGAGCACCCCTTGAACACCGGGGAGCTGTTTTTT. It encodes CASSVEHPLNTGELFF.

The chain combines TRBV28 with TRBJ2-4; 7 nucleotides align to TRBD1. The V gene's germline CDR1 is MDHEN and CDR2 SYDVKM. The CDR3 spans 15 residues. The junction had 4 bases not matched to a gene; V was cut back by 3 bases and J by 2 bases. CDR3 nucleotides: TGTGCCAGCAGTTTTAGGGGGCTGACCAAAAACATTCAGTACTTC. Its translation: CASSFRGLTKNIQYF.

The rearrangement uses TRBV28 and TRBJ2-2, with 8 positions matching TRBD2. V lost 7 bases to trimming and J lost 3 bases; unmatched junction nucleotides: 7. Germline CDR1 is MDHEN and CDR2 is SYDVKM. The CDR3 sequence is 15 residues long. This chain's CDR3 is CASIWASGHTGELFF. The CDR3 DNA reads TGTGCCAGCATTTGGGCTAGCGGGCACACCGGGGAGCTGTTTTTT.